These 16 T cell receptor beta chains share one sample of origin, sequenced in a study of vaccination and CD4 T cells after COVID-19. These TCRs are of unknown antigen specificity. Described treatment: roughly 11-day PBMC culture with coronavirus spike peptide pools or control peptides (ViraFEST assay). The Oncomine TCR Beta short-read assay generated sequence data from the DNA of cultured CD4+ T cells. MiXCR, applied by TCRdb to the PCR reads, yields one record per CDR3 protein. The sample has some 3,000 distinct CDR3 sequences; around 31% are singletons. The specimen was CD4+ T cells from blood, cultured in vitro, collected after SARS-CoV-2 vaccination. The receptors come from a human donor who had recovered from COVID-19.

This clonotype qualifies as medium-sized. This chain uses TRBV24-1 with TRBJ1-2; possibly TRBD1 for D (5 bases). This CDR3 is 14 amino acids long. Germline V CDR1 and CDR2: KGHDR, SFDVKD. V gave up 3 bases and J gave up 8 bases, with 15 bases separating them. The CDR3 region has the DNA TGTGCCACCAGTGATAGGTATGGGACTAGCGGCTACACCTTC. Amino acid sequence: CATSDRYGTSGYTF.

The chain links TRBV19 to TRBJ2-7; TRBD2 matches 11 bases. Trimming took 4 bases from V and 3 from J; bases not matched to a gene: 8. This CDR3 is built from 16 residues. Germline lookup yields CDR1 LNHDA and CDR2 SQIVND (reference sequence). The CDR3 DNA reads TGTGCCAGTAGTACATCTAGCGGGGGGTTTGGCTACGAGCAGTACTTC. Its translation: CASSTSSGGFGYEQYF.

J is TRBJ2-7 and V is TRBV4-1; 15 bases match TRBD2. Germline V CDR1 and CDR2: MGHRA, YSYEKL. The CDR3 runs to 14 residues. The ends lost 4 bases at V and 6 bases at J; junction bases unmatched: 1. CDR3 loop: CASSRGLAGGEQYF. In nucleotides, the CDR3 is TGCGCCAGCAGCCGGGGACTAGCGGGGGGCGAGCAGTACTTC.

This clonotype was detected only a few times. The J gene is TRBJ1-2, the V gene TRBV7-3; D ambiguous. V was pared by 7 bases and J by 5 bases, with 8 bases between. The germline CDR1 and CDR2 sequences are SGHTA and FQGTGA. This CDR3 spans 11 amino acids. The CDR3 DNA reads as TGTGCCAGCACCTCCTCTTATGGCTACACCTTC. It is translated as CASTSSYGYTF.

The rearrangement uses TRBV28 and TRBJ1-1, with TRBD1 identical over 11 bases. This CDR3 comprises 12 residues. The germline V gene has CDR1 MDHEN and CDR2 SYDVKM. V gave up 11 bases and J gave up 10 bases; unmatched junction bases: 9. CDR3 nucleotide sequence: TGTGCCGCCGGACAGGGGGCACTTGGAGCTTTCTTT. It codes for CAAGQGALGAFF. The full variable domain, completed using reference TRBV28 and TRBJ1-1, is DVKVTQSSRYLVKRTGEKVFLECVQDMDHENMFWYRQDPGLGLRLIYFSYDVKMKEKGDIPEGYSVSREKKERFSLILESASTNQTSMYLCAAGQGALGAFFGQGTRLTVV.

V is TRBV20-1 and J is TRBJ1-2, with D perhaps TRBD1 (6 bases). The CDR3 spans 14 residues. Germline assignment: CDR1 DFQATT and CDR2 SNEGSKA (reference sequence). V gave up 3 bases and J gave up 1 base, with 12 bases separating them. Written as DNA, the CDR3 is TGCAGTGCTAGCGGAGGGGGGGGTAACTATGGCTACACCTTC. Translation gives CSASGGGGNYGYTF.

This clonotype is categorized as medium-sized. V usage is TRBV15 and J usage is TRBJ1-2; D unclear. Germline lookup yields CDR1 LNHNV and CDR2 YYDKDF (reference sequence). The CDR3 contains 12 residues. The V gene lost 9 bases and the J gene lost 6 bases, with 14 bases spanning the gap. The CDR3 region is CATRGTDHGYTF. The DNA of the CDR3 is TGTGCCACGCGTGGTACAGATCATGGCTACACCTTC.

The chain is built from TRBV20-1 and TRBJ1-3; no reliable D call. CDR1 is DFQATT and CDR2 is SNEGSKA in the germline V gene (reference sequence). Trimming took off 5 bases at V and 0 bases at J, with 11 bases between the two ends. The CDR3 is 14 amino acids. Written as DNA, the CDR3 is TGCAGTGCTCCAAGTACAGTCTCTGGAAACACCATATATTTT. Translated, it gives CSAPSTVSGNTIYF.

The CDR3 DNA sequence: TGTGCCAGCAGCCAGGCTGCTGGGGGCCTTACCTACGAGCAGTACTTC. Protein product: CASSQAAGGLTYEQYF. V gene TRBV4-2 combines with J gene TRBJ2-7; possible D gene TRBD1, 6 bases. The CDR3 spans 16 residues. Trimming removed 3 bases at V and 2 bases at J, with 17 bases between. From germline, CDR1 is LGHNA and CDR2 YNFKEQ.

This clonotype is labeled as large (0.1 to 1%). The chain uses TRBV20-1 and TRBJ2-7; possibly TRBD1 for D (5 bases). Deletions cut 5 bases from V and 2 bases from J, with 16 bases between. The CDR3 runs 14 residues. Germline assignment: CDR1 DFQATT and CDR2 SNEGSKA (reference sequence). DNA of the CDR3: TGCAGTGCTCTAGGGGCTAAACCAACCTACGAGCAGTACTTC. The encoded protein is CSALGAKPTYEQYF.

The chain has TRBV6-1 and TRBJ1-5; a possible D gene is TRBD1 (6 bases). V was pared by 3 bases and J by 1 base, with 13 bases between. The CDR3 has 16 amino acids. Per germline, CDR1 MNHNS and CDR2 SASEGT. DNA for the CDR3: TGTGCCAGCAGTGAGGAAGGGGGGTTCAGCAATCAGCCCCAGCATTTT. It codes for CASSEEGGFSNQPQHF.

V gene TRBV19 combines with J gene TRBJ1-5; a possible D gene is TRBD1 (5 bases). The CDR3 is 16 amino acids. V was clipped by 4 bases and J by 0 bases, with 13 bases between them. The germline gives CDR1 LNHDA, CDR2 SQIVND (reference sequence). The CDR3 region has the DNA TGTGCCAGTAGTACCCCGGGACGGAGTAGCAATCAGCCCCAGCATTTT. This encodes CASSTPGRSSNQPQHF.

This clonotype was observed at least ten times. V usage is TRBV7-2 and J usage is TRBJ1-2, with TRBD1 matching 8 bases. Germline CDR1 and CDR2: SGHTA and FQGNSA. The CDR3 runs to 15 residues. V lost 1 base and J lost 7; bases outside the gene matches: 8. The CDR3, as DNA: TGTGCCAGCAGCTTAGATAGGACAGGGCAGGCTGGCTACACCTTC. Translated, it gives CASSLDRTGQAGYTF.

The rearrangement uses TRBV2 and TRBJ1-2, with no clear D. The CDR3 runs to 12 residues. Germline values: CDR1 SNHLY, CDR2 FYNNEI. With 5 bases removed from V and 4 bases from J, the gap between germline ends came to 8 bases. CDR3 nucleotide sequence: TGTGCCAGCAGTCGGGAGGGCTATGGCTACACCTTC. Its protein is CASSREGYGYTF.

The chain combines TRBV20-1 with TRBJ1-1; the D is unclear. V shed 1 base and J shed 6 bases, with 6 bases lying between them. The CDR3 runs to 11 residues. Germline CDR1 reads DFQATT; CDR2 reads SNEGSKA (reference sequence). As DNA, the CDR3 is TGCAGTGCTAGAGTAACCCCTGAAGCTTTCTTT. It encodes CSARVTPEAFF.

CDR3 region: CASSSNRGHRGDTQYF. The CDR3 DNA reads TGTGCCAGCAGTTCTAACAGGGGGCACCGGGGAGATACGCAGTATTTT. The chain joins TRBV6-5 to TRBJ2-3, with TRBD1 identical over 9 bases. CDR1 is MNHEY and CDR2 is SVGAGI in the germline V gene. The V and J ends lost 4 bases and 5 bases, in that order; junction bases with no gene match: 10. The CDR3 is 16 residues long.